These 20 T cell receptor beta chains were sequenced from one sample in a study of T-cell reconstitution after alpha-beta-depleted transplantation in children. For TCRbeta, the library was prepared with unique molecular identifiers. MiXCR, applied by TCRdb to the PCR reads, yields one record per CDR3 protein. The table records about 110,000 distinct CDR3 sequences, 10% to 13% of them present only once. The starting material was PBMCs from the stem cell graft donor, obtained from the stem cell graft. The origin of the receptors is a human donor who donated a stem cell graft to a child with acute lymphoblastic leukemia.

With regard to this clonotype: A much larger clone differs by one base, so this may be a read error. The V gene is TRBV5-6, the J gene TRBJ2-7; a possible D gene is TRBD1 (6 bases). V lost 7 bases and J lost 5, with 13 bases in between. Germline assignment: CDR1 SGHDT and CDR2 YYEEEE. CDR3 length: 12 amino acids. The CDR3 DNA reads as TGTGCCAGCTGGTGTACAGGGAACGAGCAGTACTTC. This encodes CASWCTGNEQYF. Filled out from reference TRBV5-6 and TRBJ2-7, the complete variable domain reads DAGVTQSPTHLIKTRGQQVTLRCSPKSGHDTVSWYQQALGQGPQFIFQYYEEEERQRGNFPDRFSGHQFPNYSSELNVNALLLGDSALYLCASWCTGNEQYFGPGTRLTVT.

This clonotype was seen repeatedly, ten times or more. The chain recombines TRBV15 with TRBJ1-2, with D perhaps matching TRBD1 (6 bases). This CDR3 comprises 14 residues. V shed 3 bases and J shed 5 bases, with 13 bases lying between them. Germline V gives CDR1 LNHNV, CDR2 YYDKDF (reference sequence). CDR3 in amino acids: CATSRTGTQYGYTF. The CDR3 DNA reads as TGTGCCACCAGCAGGACCGGGACACAGTATGGCTACACCTTC.

This clonotype was detected many times. J is TRBJ1-3 and V is TRBV28, with unresolved D. The V end lost 0 bases, the J end lost 4 bases, and 7 bases lay between the germline ends. Germline CDR1 and CDR2: MDHEN and SYDVKM. This CDR3 region has 14 residues. As DNA, the CDR3 is TGTGCCAGCAGTTTATGGGCGGGGGGAAACACCATATATTTT. The encoded protein is CASSLWAGGNTIYF.

Comments on this clonotype: Its ends do not fully match the called genes, so a read error is possible. The gene calls are TRBV2 and TRBJ2-3; the D gene is possibly TRBD2 (5 bases). The CDR3 loop spans 15 amino acids. CDR1 is SNHLY and CDR2 is FYNNEI in the germline V gene. CDR3 coding DNA: TGTGCCAGCGGGAGAGTGCAGCCTAGCACAGATACGCAGTATTTC. This sequence encodes CASGRVQPSTDTQYF. The full variable domain, with the rest looked up from reference TRBV2 and TRBJ2-3, is EPEVTQTPSHQVTQMGQEVILRCVPISNHLYFYWYRQILGQKVEFLVSFYNNEISEKSEIFDDQFSVERPDGSNFTLKIRSTKLEDSAMYFCASGRVQPSTDTQYFGPGTRLTVL.

This clonotype was observed many times. The gene calls are TRBV6-2 or TRBV6-3 and TRBJ2-5; D perhaps matches TRBD1 (6 bases). The CDR3 runs to 15 residues. Trimming pared 0 bases from V and 4 bases from J, leaving 12 bases between. Germline loops: CDR1 MNHEY, CDR2 SVGEGT. The CDR3 coding sequence is TGTGCCAGCAGTTACTCGAGAGGGACAAGAGAGACCCAGTACTTC. It is translated as CASSYSRGTRETQYF.

This clonotype has just a few counts. The chain links TRBV27 to TRBJ2-1, with 13 bases matching TRBD2. Germline trimming cut 4 bases from V and 10 bases from J; bases unmatched to any gene: 10. In germline, CDR1 is MNHEY, CDR2 SMNVEV (reference sequence). This CDR3 contains 16 residues. The CDR3 reads CASSSPGTSGTMEQFF. The CDR3 nucleotides read TGTGCCAGCAGTTCTCCCGGGACTAGCGGGACAATGGAGCAGTTCTTC.

This clonotype has ten or more counts. The chain uses TRBV6-5 and TRBJ1-6, with D unresolved. Trimming cost V 2 bases and J 8 bases, with 4 bases left between them. Germline V gene data show CDR1 as MNHEY and CDR2 as SVGAGI. The length of the CDR3 is 12 residues. The CDR3 here is CASSYGDSPLHF. The CDR3 DNA is TGTGCCAGCAGTTACGGAGATTCACCCCTCCACTTT.

This clonotype was detected many times. The rearrangement uses TRBV10-2 and TRBJ2-1; TRBD1 is a possible D gene (6 bases). The CDR3 totals 13 residues. Trimming took 10 bases from V and 8 from J, leaving 18 bases between them. In germline, CDR1 is WSHSY, CDR2 SAAADI. CDR3 DNA: TGCGCCACCGGCTCGATCAACAGGGATGAGCAGTTCTTC. It codes for CATGSINRDEQFF.

This clonotype has at least ten counts. J is TRBJ2-7 and V is TRBV30; TRBD1 matches 7 bases. In germline, CDR1 is GTSNPN, CDR2 SVGIG (reference sequence). This CDR3 spans 13 amino acids. V lost 2 bases, J lost 7 bases, and 8 bases stayed unmatched. The CDR3 is CAWSNSGGIEQYF. The CDR3 DNA follows: TGTGCCTGGAGTAACTCAGGGGGAATTGAGCAGTACTTC.

This clonotype was detected ten times or more. Germline is not matched at one junction end, which may reflect a read error. V usage is TRBV7-7 and J usage is TRBJ2-2; D is perhaps TRBD1 (6 bases). The CDR3 runs 16 residues. Germline V gene sequence: CDR1 SSHAT, CDR2 FNYEAQ (reference sequence). The DNA of the CDR3 is TGTGCTAGCAGCCCTACAGGGTTAGAGAACACCGGGGAGCTGTTTTTT. Encoded protein: CASSPTGLENTGELFF.

This clonotype was seen ten or more times. The chain employs TRBV9 and TRBJ2-1; D gene uncertain. Germline CDR1 reads SGDLS; CDR2 reads YYNGEE. The CDR3 has 17 amino acids. The V gene lost 0 bases and the J gene lost 0 bases, with 13 bases spanning the gap. DNA for the CDR3: TGTGCCAGCAGCGTAGGCCGGTTGGAGAGCTCCTACAATGAGCAGTTCTTC. Its protein is CASSVGRLESSYNEQFF.

In DNA, the CDR3 is TGTGCCAGCAGCTTAGAAGGACAGGGGCGGAGTGATGAGCAGTTCTTC. Its protein product is CASSLEGQGRSDEQFF. The chain carries TRBV7-9 and TRBJ2-1; 9 bases map to TRBD1. The germline V gene encodes CDR1 SEHNR and CDR2 FQNEAQ (reference sequence). With V trimmed by 1 base and J by 8 bases, 9 bases remained unmatched. CDR3 length: 16 amino acids.

This clonotype was detected many times. One junction end disagrees with the germline gene, perhaps due to a read error. CDR3 region: CASSPGTSGSRDTQYF. As DNA, the CDR3 is TGTGCCAGCAGCCCAGGGACTAGCGGGAGCAGAGATACGCAGTATTTT. This chain joins TRBV3-1 and TRBJ2-3, with 14 bases matching TRBD2. The V gene's germline CDR1 is LGHDT and CDR2 YNNKEL (reference sequence). The CDR3 sequence is 16 residues long.

The rearrangement joins TRBV25-1 to TRBJ2-1; D is undetermined. Germline CDR1 is MGHDK and CDR2 is SYGVNS. V dropped 4 bases and J dropped 1 base, with 8 bases sitting between them. The CDR3 extends over 14 amino acids. The CDR3 region is CASSVTASYNEQFF. CDR3 coding DNA: TGTGCCAGCAGTGTCACAGCGTCCTACAATGAGCAGTTCTTC.

There are many counts of this clonotype. The rearrangement uses TRBV6-1 and TRBJ1-2; 9 bases are a match to TRBD1. This CDR3 spans 14 amino acids. Trimming cost V 6 bases and J 4 bases; bases outside gene matches: 6. Germline CDR1 and CDR2: MNHNS and SASEGT. The CDR3 DNA is TGTGCCAGCAGGGGGACAGGGATAGTCTATGGCTACACCTTC. The encoded protein is CASRGTGIVYGYTF.

This clonotype was detected ten times or more. The chain carries TRBV9 and TRBJ2-1; D might be TRBD2 (6 bases). The CDR3 consists of 15 residues. Trimming removed 1 base from V and 9 bases from J, with 17 bases in between. CDR1 is SGDLS, CDR2 YYNGEE, per germline. CDR3 DNA sequence: TGTGCCAGCAGCGTAAAGGGCGGGAATCCGATTGAGCAGTTCTTC. It specifies CASSVKGGNPIEQFF.

Comments on this clonotype: A much larger clone is a single base away; this may be a read error. This chain links TRBV11-2 with TRBJ1-5; TRBD1 is a possible D gene (6 bases). CDR1 and CDR2 from the germline V gene are SGHAT and FQNNGV. CDR3 length: 14 residues. With 4 bases removed from V and 7 bases from J, the gap between germline ends came to 14 bases. The CDR3: CASSSGTRDQPQHF. CDR3 in DNA: TGTGCCAGCAGCTCCGGGACAAGGGACCAGCCCCAGCATTTT. The whole variable domain, filled in from reference TRBV11-2 and TRBJ1-5, reads EAGVAQSPRYKIIEKRQSVAFWCNPISGHATLYWYQQILGQGPKLLIQFQNNGVVDDSQLPKDRFSAERLKGVDSTLKIQPAKLEDSAVYLCASSSGTRDQPQHFGDGTRLSIL.

This clonotype appeared many times. The chain combines TRBV12-3 or TRBV12-4 with TRBJ2-7; 10 nucleotides align to TRBD1. With V trimmed by 4 bases and J by 7 bases, 7 bases remained unmatched. CDR3 length equals 14 residues. CDR3 residues: CASSSGQGIYEQYF. The CDR3 DNA sequence: TGTGCCAGCAGTTCGGGACAGGGGATTTATGAGCAGTACTTC.

This clonotype was detected ten times or more. The V gene is TRBV7-9, the J gene TRBJ1-1; D is uncertain. V lost 2 bases to trimming and J lost 1 base, with 5 bases between them. Germline CDR1 and CDR2: SEHNR and FQNEAQ (reference sequence). The CDR3 consists of 13 residues. The CDR3 sequence: CASSLMGNTEAFF. For the CDR3, the DNA is TGTGCCAGCAGCTTAATGGGGAACACTGAAGCTTTCTTT.

This clonotype was observed many times. This chain joins TRBV27 and TRBJ2-7, with D unresolved. Trimming removed 4 bases from V and 0 bases from J, with 16 bases in between. Germline V gives CDR1 MNHEY, CDR2 SMNVEV (reference sequence). This CDR3 comprises 16 residues. CDR3 protein: CASSSGSETNSYEQYF. The CDR3 DNA reads as TGTGCCAGCAGTTCCGGGTCCGAGACAAACTCCTACGAGCAGTACTTC.